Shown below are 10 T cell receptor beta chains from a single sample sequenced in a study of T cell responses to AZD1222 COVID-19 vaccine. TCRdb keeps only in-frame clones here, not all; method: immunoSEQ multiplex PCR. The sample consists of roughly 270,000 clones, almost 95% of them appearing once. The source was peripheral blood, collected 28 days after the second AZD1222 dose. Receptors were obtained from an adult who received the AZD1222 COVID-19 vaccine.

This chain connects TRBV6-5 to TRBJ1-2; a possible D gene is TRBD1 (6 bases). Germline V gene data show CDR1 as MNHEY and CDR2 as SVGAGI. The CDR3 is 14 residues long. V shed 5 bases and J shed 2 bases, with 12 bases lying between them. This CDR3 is CASSRDTSNYGYTF. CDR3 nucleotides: TGTGCCAGCAGTCGGGACACATCGAACTATGGCTACACCTTC.

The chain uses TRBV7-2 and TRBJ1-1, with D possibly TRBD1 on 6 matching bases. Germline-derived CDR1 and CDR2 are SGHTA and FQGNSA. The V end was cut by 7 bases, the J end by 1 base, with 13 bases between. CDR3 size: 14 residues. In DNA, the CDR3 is TGTGCCAGCAACGAGTGGGGGCGGAACACTGAAGCTTTCTTT. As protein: CASNEWGRNTEAFF.

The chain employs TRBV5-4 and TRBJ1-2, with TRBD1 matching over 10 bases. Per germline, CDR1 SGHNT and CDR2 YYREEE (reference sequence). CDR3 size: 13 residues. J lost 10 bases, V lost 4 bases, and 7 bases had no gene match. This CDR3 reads CASSTDRGRDYTF. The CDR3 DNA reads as TGTGCCAGCAGCACTGACAGGGGGCGCGACTACACCTTC.

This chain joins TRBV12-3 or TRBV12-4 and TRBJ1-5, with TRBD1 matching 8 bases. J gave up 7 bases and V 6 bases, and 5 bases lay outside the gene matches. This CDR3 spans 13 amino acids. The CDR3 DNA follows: TGTGCCAGCAGCCAGGGGGCAAGGCAGCCCCAGCATTTT. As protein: CASSQGARQPQHF.

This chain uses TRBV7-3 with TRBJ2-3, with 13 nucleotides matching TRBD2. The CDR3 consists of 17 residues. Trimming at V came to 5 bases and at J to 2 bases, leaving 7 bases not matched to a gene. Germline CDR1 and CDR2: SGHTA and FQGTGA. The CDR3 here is CASSPRLAGGLTDTQYF. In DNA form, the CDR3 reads TGTGCCAGCAGCCCCCGACTAGCGGGAGGCCTCACAGATACGCAGTATTTT.

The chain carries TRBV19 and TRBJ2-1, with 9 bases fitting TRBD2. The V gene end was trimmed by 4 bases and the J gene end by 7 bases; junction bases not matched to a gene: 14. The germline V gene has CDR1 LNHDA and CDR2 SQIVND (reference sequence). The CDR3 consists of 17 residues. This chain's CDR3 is CASSTPLSRGGGNEQFF. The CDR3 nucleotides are TGTGCCAGTAGTACCCCTCTCTCGCGGGGGGGCGGAAATGAGCAGTTCTTC.

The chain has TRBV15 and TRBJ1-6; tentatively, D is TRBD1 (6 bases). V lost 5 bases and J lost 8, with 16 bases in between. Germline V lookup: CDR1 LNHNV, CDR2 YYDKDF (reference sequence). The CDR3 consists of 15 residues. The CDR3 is CATSSFQGLDSPLHF. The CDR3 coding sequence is TGTGCCACCAGCTCATTCCAGGGGTTGGATTCACCCCTCCACTTT.

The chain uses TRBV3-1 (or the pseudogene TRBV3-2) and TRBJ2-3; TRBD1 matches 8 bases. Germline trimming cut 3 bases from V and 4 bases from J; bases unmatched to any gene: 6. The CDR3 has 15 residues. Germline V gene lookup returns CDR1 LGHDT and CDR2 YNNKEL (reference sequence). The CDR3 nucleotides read TGTGCCAGCAGCCAGTCCAGGGGGCCGGCAGATACGCAGTATTTT. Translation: CASSQSRGPADTQYF.

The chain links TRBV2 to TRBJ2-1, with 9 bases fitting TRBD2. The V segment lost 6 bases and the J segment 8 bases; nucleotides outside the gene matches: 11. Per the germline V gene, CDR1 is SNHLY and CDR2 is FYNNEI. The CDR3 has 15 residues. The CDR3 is CASSKRASGKDEQFF. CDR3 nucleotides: TGTGCCAGCAGCAAACGGGCTAGCGGGAAGGATGAGCAGTTCTTC.

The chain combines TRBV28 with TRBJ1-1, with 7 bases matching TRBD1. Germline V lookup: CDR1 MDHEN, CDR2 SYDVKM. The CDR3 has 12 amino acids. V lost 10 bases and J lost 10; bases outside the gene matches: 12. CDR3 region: CAITTGDGAAFF. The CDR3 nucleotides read TGTGCCATCACTACAGGGGATGGTGCAGCTTTCTTT.